The entry below gives a single T cell receptor (beta chain) sequence along with its context. The antigen is unknown. Because it lacks the conserved phenylalanine or tryptophan at the end, this CDR3 is likely a read error. The DNA is left out, because the CDR3 cannot be placed on it with certainty; the CDR3 is given as TCRdb lists it. The sample is drawn from a study of tumor-infiltrating lymphocytes in primary liver carcinoma. Study details: Surgical resection treated primary liver carcinoma in the patients. Study results and caveats: The difference in top-250-clone fraction between tumors and blood was significant, favoring tumors (p = 0.039). It was tumor-adjacent and tumor-blood pairs that overlapped less than tumor region pairs did.

Germline DNA was extracted alongside blood RNA, which was obtained from unsorted whole blood. Enrolled patients were chronically infected with HBV and treatment-naive. Both ends counted, the CDR3 spans 13 residues. Germline V gene data show CDR1 as SGHAT and CDR2 as FQNNGV. The input was approximately 500 ng total RNA; TCR beta cDNA was made from it with a constant-region primer. Three nested multiplex PCR rounds, a slightly modified ARM-PCR method, built the TCR beta libraries. TRBV1-TRBV30 forward primers paired with a C-beta reverse primer drove the first two PCR rounds, about 10 cycles each. TCRdb re-called the multiplex PCR reads through MiXCR, storing one row per CDR3 protein. Among 300,000 to 350,000 distinct CDR3 sequences listed, about two thirds were seen once.

The TCR was taken from a man between 40 and 49 years old with primary liver carcinoma and hepatitis B virus infection. The sequenced material came from peripheral blood. The J gene is TRBJ2-1, the V gene TRBV11-2. CDR3 residues: CASRLRWGAEQSI.